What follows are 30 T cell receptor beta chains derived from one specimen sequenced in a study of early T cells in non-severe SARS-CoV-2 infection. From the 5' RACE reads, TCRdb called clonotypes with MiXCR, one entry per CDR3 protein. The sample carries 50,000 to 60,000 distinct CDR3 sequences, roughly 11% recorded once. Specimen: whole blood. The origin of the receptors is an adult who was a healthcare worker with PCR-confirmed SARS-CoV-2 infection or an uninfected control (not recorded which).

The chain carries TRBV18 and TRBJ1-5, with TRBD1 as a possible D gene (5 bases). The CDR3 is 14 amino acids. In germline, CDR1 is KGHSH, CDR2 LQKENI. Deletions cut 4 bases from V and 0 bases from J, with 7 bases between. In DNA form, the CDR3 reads TGTGCCAGCTCACGGGGGAATAGCAATCAGCCCCAGCATTTT. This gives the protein CASSRGNSNQPQHF. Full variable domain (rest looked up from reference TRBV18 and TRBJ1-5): NAGVMQNPRHLVRRRGQEARLRCSPMKGHSHVYWYRQLPEEGLKFMVYLQKENIIDESGMPKERFSAEFPKEGPSILRIQQVVRGDSAAYFCASSRGNSNQPQHFGDGTRLSIL.

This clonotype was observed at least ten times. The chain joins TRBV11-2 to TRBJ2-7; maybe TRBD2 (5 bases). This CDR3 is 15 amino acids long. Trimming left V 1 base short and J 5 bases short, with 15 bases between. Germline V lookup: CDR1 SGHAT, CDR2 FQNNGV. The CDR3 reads CASSLAGAGNHEQYF. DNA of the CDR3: TGTGCCAGCAGCTTAGCGGGTGCCGGGAACCACGAGCAGTACTTC.

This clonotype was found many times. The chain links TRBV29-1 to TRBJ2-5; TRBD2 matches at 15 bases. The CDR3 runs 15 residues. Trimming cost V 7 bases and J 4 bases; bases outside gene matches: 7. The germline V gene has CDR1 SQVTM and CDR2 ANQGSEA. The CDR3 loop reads CSAGTSGGSGETQYF. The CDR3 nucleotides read TGCAGCGCAGGGACTAGCGGGGGGAGCGGAGAGACCCAGTACTTC.

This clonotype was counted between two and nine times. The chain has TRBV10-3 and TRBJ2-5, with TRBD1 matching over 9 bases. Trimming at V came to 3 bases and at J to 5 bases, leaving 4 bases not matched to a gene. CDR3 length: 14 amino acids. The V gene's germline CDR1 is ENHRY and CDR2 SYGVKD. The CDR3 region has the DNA TGTGCCATCAGTGACACAGGGGGCGAGGAGACCCAGTACTTC. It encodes CAISDTGGEETQYF.

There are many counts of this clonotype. CDR3: CSVDKGLTGDFEQFF. The CDR3 DNA reads TGCAGCGTTGATAAGGGATTGACAGGGGACTTTGAGCAGTTCTTC. The rearrangement uses TRBV29-1 and TRBJ2-1, with 8 bases identical to TRBD1. With V trimmed by 3 bases and J by 9 bases, 13 bases remained unmatched. Germline lookup yields CDR1 SQVTM and CDR2 ANQGSEA. The CDR3 consists of 15 residues.

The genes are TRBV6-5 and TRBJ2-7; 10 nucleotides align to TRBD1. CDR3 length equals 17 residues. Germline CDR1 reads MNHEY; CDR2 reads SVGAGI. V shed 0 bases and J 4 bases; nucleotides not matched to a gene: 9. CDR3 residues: CASSYSGPAGQGYEQYF. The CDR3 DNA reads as TGTGCCAGCAGTTACTCGGGTCCCGCGGGACAGGGGTACGAGCAGTACTTC.

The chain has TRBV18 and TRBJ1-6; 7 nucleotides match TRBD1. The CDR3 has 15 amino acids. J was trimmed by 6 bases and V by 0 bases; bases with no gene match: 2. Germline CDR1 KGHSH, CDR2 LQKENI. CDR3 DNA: TGTGCCAGCTCACCACCCCCAGGGGGTAATTCACCCCTCCACTTT. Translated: CASSPPPGGNSPLHF.

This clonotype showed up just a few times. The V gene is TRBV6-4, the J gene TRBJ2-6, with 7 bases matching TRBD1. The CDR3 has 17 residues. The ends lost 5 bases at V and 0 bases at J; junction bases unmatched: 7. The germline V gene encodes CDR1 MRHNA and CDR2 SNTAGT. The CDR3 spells CASSRDSLASGANVLTF. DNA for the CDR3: TGTGCCAGCAGTCGGGACAGCCTCGCCTCTGGGGCCAACGTCCTGACTTTC.

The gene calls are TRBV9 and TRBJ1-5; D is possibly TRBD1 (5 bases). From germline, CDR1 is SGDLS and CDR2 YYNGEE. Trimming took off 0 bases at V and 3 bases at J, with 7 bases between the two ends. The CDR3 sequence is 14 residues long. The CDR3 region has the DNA TGTGCCAGCAGCGTAGGAGGGGACAATCAGCCCCAGCATTTT. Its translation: CASSVGGDNQPQHF.

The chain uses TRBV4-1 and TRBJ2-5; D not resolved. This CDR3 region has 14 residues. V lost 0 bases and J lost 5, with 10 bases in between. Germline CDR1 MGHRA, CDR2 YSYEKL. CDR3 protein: CASSQDPDRETQYF. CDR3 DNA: TGCGCCAGCAGCCAAGATCCGGACCGGGAGACCCAGTACTTC.

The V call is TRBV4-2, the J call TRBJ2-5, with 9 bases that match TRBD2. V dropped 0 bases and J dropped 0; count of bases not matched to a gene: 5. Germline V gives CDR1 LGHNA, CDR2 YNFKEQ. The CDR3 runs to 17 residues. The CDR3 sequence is CASSQDPAGGDQETQYF. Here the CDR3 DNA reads TGTGCCAGCAGCCAAGATCCAGCGGGGGGAGACCAAGAGACCCAGTACTTC.

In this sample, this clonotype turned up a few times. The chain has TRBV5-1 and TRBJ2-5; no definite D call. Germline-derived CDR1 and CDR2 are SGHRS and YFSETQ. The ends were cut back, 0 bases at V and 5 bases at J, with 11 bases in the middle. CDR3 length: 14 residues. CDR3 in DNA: TGCGCCAGCAGCTTGGAAGGGAATGGGGAGACCCAGTACTTC. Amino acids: CASSLEGNGETQYF. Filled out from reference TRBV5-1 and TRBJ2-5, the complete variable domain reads KAGVTQTPRYLIKTRGQQVTLSCSPISGHRSVSWYQQTPGQGLQFLFEYFSETQRNKGNFPGRFSGRQFSNSRSEMNVSTLELGDSALYLCASSLEGNGETQYFGPGTRLLVL.

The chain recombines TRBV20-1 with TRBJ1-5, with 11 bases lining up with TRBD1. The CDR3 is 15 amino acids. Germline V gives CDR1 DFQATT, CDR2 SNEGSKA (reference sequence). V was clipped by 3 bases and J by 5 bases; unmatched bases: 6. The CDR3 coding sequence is TGCAGTGCTAGGTTTCCGGGACAGGGGGATCAGCCCCAGCATTTT. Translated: CSARFPGQGDQPQHF.

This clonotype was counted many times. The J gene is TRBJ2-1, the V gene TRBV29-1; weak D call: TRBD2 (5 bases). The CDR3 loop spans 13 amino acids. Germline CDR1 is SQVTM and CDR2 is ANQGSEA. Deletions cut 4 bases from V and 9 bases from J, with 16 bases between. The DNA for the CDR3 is TGCAGCGTTGGCCATCACGGGGAGATTGAGCAGTTCTTC. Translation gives CSVGHHGEIEQFF.

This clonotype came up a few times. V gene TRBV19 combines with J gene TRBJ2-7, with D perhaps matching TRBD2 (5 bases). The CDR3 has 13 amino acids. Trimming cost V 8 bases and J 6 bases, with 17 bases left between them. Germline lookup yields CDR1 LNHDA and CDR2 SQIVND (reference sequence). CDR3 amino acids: CASSSLAAGEQYF. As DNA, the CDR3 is TGTGCCAGTTCTTCCCTAGCCGCGGGCGAGCAGTACTTC.

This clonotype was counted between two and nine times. The CDR3 reads CSVDPPDRTSGANVLTF. In nucleotides, the CDR3 is TGCAGCGTTGACCCACCGGACAGGACCTCTGGGGCCAACGTCCTGACTTTC. The V and J genes are TRBV29-1 and TRBJ2-6, with 7 bases identical to TRBD1. The CDR3 contains 17 residues. Germline V gene sequence: CDR1 SQVTM, CDR2 ANQGSEA. J was trimmed by 0 bases and V by 3 bases; bases with no gene match: 8. The whole variable domain, remainder taken from reference TRBV29-1 and TRBJ2-6, is SAVISQKPSRDICQRGTSLTIQCQVDSQVTMMFWYRQQPGQSLTLIATANQGSEATYESGFVIDKFPISRPNLTFSTLTVSNMSPEDSSIYLCSVDPPDRTSGANVLTFGAGSRLTVL.

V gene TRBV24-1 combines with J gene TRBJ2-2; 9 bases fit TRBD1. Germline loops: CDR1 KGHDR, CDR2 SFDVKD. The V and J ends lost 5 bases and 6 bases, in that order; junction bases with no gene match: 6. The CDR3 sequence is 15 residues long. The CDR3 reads CATSATGGAAGELFF. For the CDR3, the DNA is TGTGCCACCAGTGCTACAGGGGGCGCGGCCGGGGAGCTGTTTTTT.

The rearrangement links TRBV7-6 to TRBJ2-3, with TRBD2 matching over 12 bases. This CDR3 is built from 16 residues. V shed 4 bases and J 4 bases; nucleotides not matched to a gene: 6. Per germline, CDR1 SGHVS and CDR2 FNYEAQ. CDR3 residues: CASSSSGRAFADTQYF. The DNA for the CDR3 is TGTGCCAGCAGCTCTAGCGGGAGGGCCTTTGCAGATACGCAGTATTTT.

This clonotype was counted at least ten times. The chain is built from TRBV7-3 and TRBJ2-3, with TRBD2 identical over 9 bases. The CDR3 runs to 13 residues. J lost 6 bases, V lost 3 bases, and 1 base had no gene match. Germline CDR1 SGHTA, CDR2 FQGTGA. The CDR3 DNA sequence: TGTGCCAGCAGCTTGCGGGAGGGTGATACGCAGTATTTT. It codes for CASSLREGDTQYF.

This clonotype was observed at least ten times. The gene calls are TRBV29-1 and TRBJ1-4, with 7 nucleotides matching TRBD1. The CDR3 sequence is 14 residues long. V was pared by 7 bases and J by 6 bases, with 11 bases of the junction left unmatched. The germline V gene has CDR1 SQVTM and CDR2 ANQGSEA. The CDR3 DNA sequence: TGCAGCGGGGGTAGGGGACAGTCGGATGAAAAACTGTTTTTT. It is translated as CSGGRGQSDEKLFF.

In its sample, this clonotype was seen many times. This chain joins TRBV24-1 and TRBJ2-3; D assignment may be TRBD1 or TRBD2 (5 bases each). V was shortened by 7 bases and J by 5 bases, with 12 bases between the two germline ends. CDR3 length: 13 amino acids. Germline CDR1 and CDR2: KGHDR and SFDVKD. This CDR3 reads CATRAGSRDTQYF. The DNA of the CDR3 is TGTGCCACCAGGGCAGGGAGTAGAGATACGCAGTATTTT.

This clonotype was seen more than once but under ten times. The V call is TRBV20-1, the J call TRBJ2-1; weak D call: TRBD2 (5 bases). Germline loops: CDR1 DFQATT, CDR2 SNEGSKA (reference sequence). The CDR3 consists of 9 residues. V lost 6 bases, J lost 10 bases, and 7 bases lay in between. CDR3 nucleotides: TGCAGTGCCGGGGTCGAGCAGTTCTTC. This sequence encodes CSAGVEQFF.

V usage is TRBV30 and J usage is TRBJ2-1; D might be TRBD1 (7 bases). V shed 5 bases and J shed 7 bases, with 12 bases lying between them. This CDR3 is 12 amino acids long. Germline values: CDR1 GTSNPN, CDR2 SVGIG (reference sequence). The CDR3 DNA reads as TGTGCCTGGGCAGGGGGGCTAAATGAGCAGTTCTTC. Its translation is CAWAGGLNEQFF.

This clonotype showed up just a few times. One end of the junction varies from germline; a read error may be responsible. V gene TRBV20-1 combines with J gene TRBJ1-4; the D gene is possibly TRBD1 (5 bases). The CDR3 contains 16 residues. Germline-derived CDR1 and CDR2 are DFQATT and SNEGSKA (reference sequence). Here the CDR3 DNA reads TGCAGTGCTTCAGACAGACAGCGATCAACTAATGGAAAACTGTTTTTT. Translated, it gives CSASDRQRSTNGKLFF.

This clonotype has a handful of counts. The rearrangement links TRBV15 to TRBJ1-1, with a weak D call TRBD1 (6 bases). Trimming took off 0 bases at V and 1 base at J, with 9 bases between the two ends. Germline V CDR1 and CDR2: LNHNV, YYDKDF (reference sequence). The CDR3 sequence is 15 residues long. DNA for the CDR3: TGTGCCACCAGCAGAGATCGGGGGCGGAACACTGAAGCTTTCTTT. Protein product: CATSRDRGRNTEAFF. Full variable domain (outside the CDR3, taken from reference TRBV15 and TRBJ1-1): DAMVIQNPRYQVTQFGKPVTLSCSQTLNHNVMYWYQQKSSQAPKLLFHYYDKDFNNEADTPDNFQSRRPNTSFCFLDIRSPGLGDTAMYLCATSRDRGRNTEAFFGQGTRLTVV.

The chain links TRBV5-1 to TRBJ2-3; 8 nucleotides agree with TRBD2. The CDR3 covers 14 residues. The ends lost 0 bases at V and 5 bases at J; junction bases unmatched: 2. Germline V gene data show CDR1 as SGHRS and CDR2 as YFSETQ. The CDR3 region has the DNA TGCGCCAGCAGCTTGGTGGCGGGGGGAGATACGCAGTATTTT. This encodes CASSLVAGGDTQYF.

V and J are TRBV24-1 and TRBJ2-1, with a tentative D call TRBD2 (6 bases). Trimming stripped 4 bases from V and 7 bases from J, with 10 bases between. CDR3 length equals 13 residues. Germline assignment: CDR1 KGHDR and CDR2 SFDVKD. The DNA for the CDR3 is TGTGCCACCAGTGAACTAGCCTCAAATGAGCAGTTCTTC. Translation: CATSELASNEQFF.

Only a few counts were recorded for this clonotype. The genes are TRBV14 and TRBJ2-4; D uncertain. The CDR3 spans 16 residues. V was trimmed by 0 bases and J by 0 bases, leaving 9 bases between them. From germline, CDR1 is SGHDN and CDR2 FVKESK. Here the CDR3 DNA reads TGTGCCAGCAGCCAAGAGGGCAGAATAGCCAAAAACATTCAGTACTTC. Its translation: CASSQEGRIAKNIQYF.

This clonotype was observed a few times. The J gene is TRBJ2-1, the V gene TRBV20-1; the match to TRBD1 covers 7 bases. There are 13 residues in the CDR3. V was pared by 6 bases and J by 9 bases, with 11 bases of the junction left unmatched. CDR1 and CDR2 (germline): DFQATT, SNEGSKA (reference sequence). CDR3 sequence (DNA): TGCAGTGCCCCCAGACAGGGTTCAGTTGAGCAGTTCTTC. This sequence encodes CSAPRQGSVEQFF.

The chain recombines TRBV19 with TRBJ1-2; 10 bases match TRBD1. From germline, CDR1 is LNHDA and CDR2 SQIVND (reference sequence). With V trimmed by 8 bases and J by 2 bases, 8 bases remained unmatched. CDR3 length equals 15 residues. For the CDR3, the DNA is TGTGCCAGTTCGGACAGGGGGAAGGGGAACTATGGCTACACCTTC. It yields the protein CASSDRGKGNYGYTF.